This TCR beta chain is from a study of cytomegalovirus exposure and HLA in healthy donors. Study results and limitations: Equally common other TCR beta chains were less clonally expanded than HLA-associated ones, a later analysis found.

Comment on this clone: Antigen unknown.

Amplification used 60 Vbeta primers and 13 Jbeta primers. TCRdb keeps only in-frame clones here, not all; method: immunoSEQ multiplex PCR. The table includes 170,000 or so clones, 80% detected once. The V and J ends lost 3 bases and 7 bases, in that order; junction bases with no gene match: 5. CDR1 is MNHEY and CDR2 is SMNVEV in the germline V gene (reference sequence). This CDR3 is built from 14 residues. This TCR was recovered from a man between 35 and 55 years old in good health and CMV-seronegative. The chain has TRBV27 and TRBJ2-2; TRBD2 agrees at 7 bases. The sequenced material came from PBMCs. CDR3 DNA sequence: TGTGCCAGCAGTTTCCGGGTAGCGGGCGGGGAGCTGTTTTTT. This translates into CASSFRVAGGELFF.